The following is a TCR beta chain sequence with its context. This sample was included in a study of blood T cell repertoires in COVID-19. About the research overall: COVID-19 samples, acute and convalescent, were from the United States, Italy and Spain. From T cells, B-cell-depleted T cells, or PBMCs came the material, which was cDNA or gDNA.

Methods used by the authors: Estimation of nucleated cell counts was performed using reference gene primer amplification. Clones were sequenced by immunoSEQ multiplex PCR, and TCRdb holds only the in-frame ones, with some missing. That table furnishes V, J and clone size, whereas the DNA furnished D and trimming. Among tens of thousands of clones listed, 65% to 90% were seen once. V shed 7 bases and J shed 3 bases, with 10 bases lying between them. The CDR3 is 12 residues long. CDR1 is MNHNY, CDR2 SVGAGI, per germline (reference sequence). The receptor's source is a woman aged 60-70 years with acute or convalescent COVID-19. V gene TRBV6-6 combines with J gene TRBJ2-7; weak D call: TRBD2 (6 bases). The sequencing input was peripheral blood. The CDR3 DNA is TGTGCCAGCACGGCGGGGCTCTACGAGCAGTACTTC. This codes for CASTAGLYEQYF.